Listed here are 2 T cell receptor beta chains from one sample, sequenced in a study of CD8 T cell repertoires and HIV-1 epitope variants. For these receptors, no antigen is known. Some clones are missing from TCRdb's copy, which holds only in-frame ones; the method was immunoSEQ multiplex PCR. Among several thousand clones listed, roughly 70% were seen once. Specimen: cultured CD8+ T cells derived from PBMCs. Every receptor here comes from a male donor with HIV.

The chain links TRBV28 to TRBJ2-7, with TRBD2 identical over 10 bases. Germline CDR1 and CDR2: MDHEN and SYDVKM. Trimming at V came to 2 bases and at J to 3 bases, leaving 4 bases not matched to a gene. CDR3 length equals 15 residues. The CDR3 protein is CASSLRLAGNYEQYF. The CDR3, as DNA: TGTGCCAGCAGTTTAAGACTAGCGGGCAACTACGAGCAGTACTTC.

This clone occurred a few times. This chain connects TRBV4-2 to TRBJ2-7, with a possible D match to TRBD2 (6 bases). Germline loops: CDR1 LGHNA, CDR2 YNFKEQ. CDR3 length: 14 residues. Trimming cost V 0 bases and J 3 bases, with 9 bases left between them. This CDR3 is CASSQEGRNYEQYF. In DNA, the CDR3 is TGTGCCAGCAGCCAAGAAGGGAGGAACTACGAGCAGTACTTC.